This TCR beta chain was sequenced during a study of monozygotic twins with inflammatory bowel disease. Added by template switching were UMIs that each held a 6-nucleotide sample barcode. TCRdb re-called the 5' RACE reads; every CDR3 protein appears as one record, without DNA. This sample contains 350,000 to 550,000 distinct CDR3 sequences. CDR3 size: 18 residues. The V gene's germline CDR1 is SGHAT and CDR2 FQNNGV. Study-level results: Immunosuppressive treatments were not uniform, and this may have added variability to patient repertoires. Whereas healthy co-twins had higher TCRbeta diversity (inverse Simpson), IBD patients had lower diversity.

Worth noting for this clonotype: Its target is not known.

The V gene is TRBV11-2, the J gene TRBJ1-2; as DNA is missing, the TRBD1 call by TCRdb cannot be tested. The clonotype was recovered from a human donor with ulcerative colitis or Crohn's disease, or a healthy co-twin of an affected twin (not recorded which). What was sequenced was blood. The CDR3 protein is CASSLEGFRDRANYGYTF.